These 20 T cell receptor beta chains share one sample of origin, sequenced in a study of blood T cell repertoires in COVID-19. Only in-frame clones appear in the TCRdb table, and some are missing; sequencing was by immunoSEQ multiplex PCR. The data hold fewer than 95,000 clones, with about 74% observed a single time. What was sequenced was peripheral blood. The receptors were sampled from a man aged 65-85 years with COVID-19, enrolled during active disease.

This clone was found a few times. The chain links TRBV5-1 to TRBJ2-3; TRBD2 aligns across 14 bases. Germline CDR1 SGHRS, CDR2 YFSETQ. The CDR3 totals 17 residues. V shed 4 bases and J 4 bases; nucleotides not matched to a gene: 8. The CDR3 bases are TGCGCCAGCAGCATACCAGGACTAGCGGGAGGATCAGATACGCAGTATTTT. This codes for CASSIPGLAGGSDTQYF.

This clone was observed a few times. The chain joins TRBV7-9 to TRBJ2-7, with D perhaps matching TRBD2 (6 bases). V lost 8 bases to trimming and J lost 2 bases, with 10 bases between them. The V gene's germline CDR1 is SEHNR and CDR2 FQNEAQ (reference sequence). CDR3 size: 12 residues. The CDR3 sequence is CASGQRAYEQYF. The CDR3 DNA is TGTGCCAGCGGGCAGCGGGCCTACGAGCAGTACTTC.

This clone appeared once. The chain recombines TRBV5-1 with TRBJ1-5; perhaps TRBD1 as D (5 bases). CDR3 length equals 15 residues. Germline CDR1 and CDR2: SGHRS and YFSETQ. The V gene lost 0 bases and the J gene lost 5 bases, with 12 bases spanning the gap. In DNA, the CDR3 is TGCGCCAGCAGCTTGGGCGGGGGGAACGATCAGCCCCAGCATTTT. Residues: CASSLGGGNDQPQHF.

The gene calls are TRBV11-2 and TRBJ2-7; tentative D call: TRBD1 (5 bases). The CDR3 runs 17 residues. Deletions cut 1 base from V and 2 bases from J, with 18 bases between. CDR1 is SGHAT, CDR2 FQNNGV, per germline. CDR3 sequence: CASSLGRWGSETYEQYF. The CDR3 nucleotides read TGTGCCAGCAGCTTAGGTCGCTGGGGCAGTGAAACCTACGAGCAGTACTTC.

CDR3 bases: TGTGCCAGCAGGCGGACAGGGGGCGGGTCCTACGAGCAGTACTTC. Translated, it gives CASRRTGGGSYEQYF. The chain employs TRBV28 and TRBJ2-7; 11 bases map to TRBD1. CDR3 length: 15 residues. In germline, CDR1 is MDHEN, CDR2 SYDVKM. With V trimmed by 6 bases and J by 1 base, 5 bases remained unmatched.

The V and J genes are TRBV29-1 and TRBJ2-7, with 7 bases lining up with TRBD2. The junction had 4 bases not matched to a gene; V was cut back by 0 bases and J by 2 bases. This CDR3 comprises 14 residues. Germline V gene data show CDR1 as SQVTM and CDR2 as ANQGSEA. Here the CDR3 reads CSVEEVGTTYEQYF. CDR3 coding DNA: TGCAGCGTTGAAGAAGTAGGGACTACCTACGAGCAGTACTTC.

This clone has a handful of counts. This chain joins TRBV18 and TRBJ1-3; weak D call: TRBD1 (5 bases). The CDR3 contains 15 residues. CDR1 and CDR2 from the germline V gene are KGHSH and LQKENI. Trimming shortened V by 3 bases and J by 2 bases, and 11 bases separated the two germline ends. CDR3 sequence (DNA): TGTGCCAGCTCACCGATCAGGGTAACTGGAAACACCATATATTTT. It encodes CASSPIRVTGNTIYF.

This chain uses TRBV9 with TRBJ1-2; D not resolved. The germline V and J ends were trimmed by 4 bases and 1 base, with 11 bases remaining between them. Germline V gene data show CDR1 as SGDLS and CDR2 as YYNGEE. This CDR3 has 14 amino acids. The CDR3 DNA follows: TGTGCCAGCAGCTCTGTAACCAGTAACTATGGCTACACCTTC. Encoded protein: CASSSVTSNYGYTF.

The rearrangement joins TRBV6-2 or TRBV6-3 to TRBJ2-1; 13 positions match TRBD2. With 0 bases clipped from V and 8 bases from J, the junction kept 4 bases outside the gene matches. There are 16 residues in the CDR3. Germline CDR1 reads MNHEY; CDR2 reads SVGEGT. The CDR3 loop reads CASSYSRTSGSDEQFF. Here the CDR3 DNA reads TGTGCCAGCAGTTACTCCCGGACTAGCGGGAGCGATGAGCAGTTCTTC.

This clone has a handful of counts. The rearrangement links TRBV7-9 to TRBJ2-2; 9 nucleotides match TRBD2. The V and J ends lost 5 bases and 4 bases, in that order; junction bases with no gene match: 11. Germline CDR1 and CDR2: SEHNR and FQNEAQ (reference sequence). The CDR3 totals 17 residues. The CDR3 loop reads CASSKNALAGPTGELFF. CDR3 DNA: TGTGCCAGCAGCAAAAATGCCCTAGCGGGACCCACCGGGGAGCTGTTTTTT.

CDR3 nucleotides: TGTGCCAGTGGTACTAGCGGGAATCAGTTCTTC. The encoded protein is CASGTSGNQFF. The genes are TRBV19 and TRBJ2-1; 10 bases agree with TRBD2. This CDR3 is built from 11 residues. CDR1 is LNHDA and CDR2 is SQIVND in the germline V gene (reference sequence). Trimming at V came to 8 bases and at J to 13 bases, leaving 5 bases not matched to a gene.

This clone was seen more than once but under ten times. The rearrangement links TRBV5-1 to TRBJ2-7; D ambiguous. Deletions cut 1 base from V and 3 bases from J, with 5 bases between. Germline CDR1 SGHRS, CDR2 YFSETQ. The CDR3 contains 12 residues. CDR3 DNA: TGCGCCAGCAGCTTGCCTAGCTACGAGCAGTACTTC. Residues: CASSLPSYEQYF.

Here the CDR3 reads CASSLLADNEQFF. As DNA, the CDR3 is TGTGCCAGCTCTCTACTAGCGGACAATGAGCAGTTCTTC. The V call is TRBV18, the J call TRBJ2-1, with 8 nucleotides matching TRBD2. The CDR3 is 13 residues long. V was pared by 6 bases and J by 5 bases, with 3 bases of the junction left unmatched. Germline lookup yields CDR1 KGHSH and CDR2 LQKENI. The complete variable domain, with remaining parts taken from reference TRBV18 and TRBJ2-1, reads NAGVMQNPRHLVRRRGQEARLRCSPMKGHSHVYWYRQLPEEGLKFMVYLQKENIIDESGMPKERFSAEFPKEGPSILRIQQVVRGDSAAYFCASSLLADNEQFFGPGTRLTVL.

This chain joins TRBV6-5 and TRBJ2-7; 7 bases map to TRBD2. After removal of 2 bases from V and 2 bases from J, the junction contained 3 bases not matched to a gene. CDR3 length equals 14 residues. The germline CDR1 and CDR2 sequences are MNHEY and SVGAGI. The CDR3 DNA is TGTGCCAGCAGTTACGAGCGGGGCGCCTACGAGCAGTACTTC. Encoded protein: CASSYERGAYEQYF.

This clone was counted between two and nine times. The J gene is TRBJ1-5, the V gene TRBV27; tentative D call: TRBD1 (6 bases). Germline CDR1 is MNHEY and CDR2 is SMNVEV (reference sequence). The CDR3 runs to 14 residues. Between the trimmed V and J ends, which lost 8 bases and 6 bases, there was a span of 17 bases. The CDR3 region has the DNA TGTGCCAGCGGCGGCGGGGGGCGAGGTCAGCCCCAGCATTTT. Its translation: CASGGGGRGQPQHF.

There are a few counts of this clone. The gene calls are TRBV7-3 and TRBJ2-2; 7 bases fit TRBD2. Germline V gene lookup returns CDR1 SGHTA and CDR2 FQGTGA. The CDR3 loop spans 16 amino acids. V lost 4 bases to trimming and J lost 3 bases; unmatched junction nucleotides: 8. The CDR3 is CASSSSGLSDTGELFF. The DNA for the CDR3 is TGTGCCAGCAGCTCTAGCGGACTTTCGGACACCGGGGAGCTGTTTTTT.

The genes are TRBV7-6 and TRBJ2-7; D is perhaps TRBD2 (5 bases). CDR1 SGHVS and CDR2 FNYEAQ come from the germline V gene. With 1 base removed from V and 6 bases from J, the gap between germline ends came to 16 bases. This CDR3 has 15 amino acids. CDR3 DNA sequence: TGTGCCAGCAGCTTAGATCCAGCGGCGGGCGGCGAGCAGTACTTC. Translated, it gives CASSLDPAAGGEQYF.

The chain joins TRBV6-5 to TRBJ2-1, with 7 bases identical to TRBD2. From germline, CDR1 is MNHEY and CDR2 SVGAGI. CDR3 size: 16 residues. J was trimmed by 8 bases and V by 2 bases; bases with no gene match: 12. CDR3 residues: CASSYPLRRGGHEQFF. CDR3 DNA: TGTGCCAGCAGTTACCCCCTTCGCCGGGGAGGGCATGAGCAGTTCTTC.

The chain recombines TRBV4-1 with TRBJ2-1, with TRBD2 matching 7 bases. V lost 3 bases, J lost 7 bases, and 12 bases stayed unmatched. CDR3 length: 16 residues. Germline assignment: CDR1 MGHRA and CDR2 YSYEKL. In nucleotides, the CDR3 is TGCGCCAGCAGCCATAGTTCCAGCGGGGTGGAGAATGAGCAGTTCTTC. Protein: CASSHSSSGVENEQFF.

This clone was found a few times. The gene calls are TRBV5-1 and TRBJ1-2; 8 bases agree with TRBD1. V dropped 0 bases and J dropped 8; count of bases not matched to a gene: 6. In germline, CDR1 is SGHRS, CDR2 YFSETQ. This CDR3 region has 14 residues. CDR3 region: CASSLAGQGIGYTF. CDR3 nucleotide sequence: TGCGCCAGCAGCTTGGCTGGACAGGGAATCGGCTACACCTTC.